The 7 T cell receptor beta chains in this list originate from one sample, sequenced in a study of blood T cell repertoires in COVID-19. Assay used: immunoSEQ multiplex PCR; TCRdb lists only in-frame clones, some missing. The profile covers more than 150,000 clones, with around 80% appearing a single time and approximately 9.7% taken by the ten largest. The sequencing input was peripheral blood. The receptors stem from a woman aged 50 to 65 with acute or convalescent COVID-19.

This clone was detected only once. The chain couples TRBV6-2 or TRBV6-3 to TRBJ2-1; D ambiguous. Germline values: CDR1 MNHEY, CDR2 SVGEGT. The CDR3 is made up of 13 amino acids. The V end was cut by 3 bases, the J end by 4 bases, with 7 bases between. CDR3 coding DNA: TGTGCCAGCAGTTATGGGCTTTACAATGAGCAGTTCTTC. It specifies CASSYGLYNEQFF.

The chain couples TRBV19 to TRBJ2-2; 7 bases are a match to TRBD1. V lost 4 bases to trimming and J lost 6 bases; unmatched junction nucleotides: 5. The CDR3 is made up of 14 amino acids. Looked up from germline, CDR1 is LNHDA and CDR2 is SQIVND (reference sequence). The CDR3 bases are TGTGCCAGTAGTAAACTAACAGGGGCCGGGGAGCTGTTTTTT. Translating gives CASSKLTGAGELFF.

J is TRBJ2-1 and V is TRBV5-7, with 15 bases identical to TRBD2. TRBV5-7 is noted as an ORF with a role that remains uncertain. This CDR3 has 19 amino acids. The V segment lost 3 bases and the J segment 4 bases; nucleotides outside the gene matches: 11. The CDR3 DNA is TGTGCCAGCAGCTGGACCGGGACTAGCGGGGGGTTTCAATACAATGAGCAGTTCTTC. Amino acid sequence: CASSWTGTSGGFQYNEQFF.

The chain employs TRBV7-9 and TRBJ1-6; 11 nucleotides line up with TRBD1. J gave up 9 bases and V 4 bases, and 8 bases lay outside the gene matches. Germline lookup yields CDR1 SEHNR and CDR2 FQNEAQ (reference sequence). The CDR3 consists of 16 residues. CDR3 amino acids: CASSSHGQGARSPLHF. The CDR3, as DNA: TGTGCCAGCAGCTCACACGGACAGGGGGCGCGTTCACCCCTCCACTTT. Combining the CDR3 with reference TRBV7-9 and TRBJ1-6 gives the whole variable domain DTGVSQNPRHKITKRGQNVTFRCDPISEHNRLYWYRQTLGQGPEFLTYFQNEAQLEKSRLLSDRFSAERPKGSFSTLEIQRTEQGDSAMYLCASSSHGQGARSPLHFGNGTRLTVT.

The chain links TRBV19 to TRBJ1-2; D gene uncertain. The ends were cut back, 1 base at V and 4 bases at J, with 13 bases in the middle. The CDR3 extends over 15 amino acids. Per germline, CDR1 LNHDA and CDR2 SQIVND (reference sequence). DNA for the CDR3: TGTGCCAGTAGTATAGTGACGGGATTGGGCTATGGCTACACCTTC. Translation gives CASSIVTGLGYGYTF.

A few counts support this clone. V is TRBV6-5 and J is TRBJ1-6; D not certain. The CDR3 consists of 13 residues. Per the germline V gene, CDR1 is MNHEY and CDR2 is SVGAGI. Deletions cut 0 bases from V and 14 bases from J, with 11 bases between. The CDR3 bases are TGTGCCAGCAGTTACTCCTCCATGTCGGCCCTCCACTTT. It translates to CASSYSSMSALHF.

The chain employs TRBV11-3 and TRBJ1-3, with D possibly matching TRBD1 (6 bases). From germline, CDR1 is SGHNT and CDR2 YENEEA. There are 15 residues in the CDR3. The germline V and J ends were trimmed by 6 bases and 1 base, with 13 bases remaining between them. The CDR3 here is CASSMRGSSGNTIYF. The CDR3 DNA follows: TGTGCCAGCAGTATGAGGGGGTCTTCTGGAAACACCATATATTTT.